Listed below are T cell receptor beta chains from one sample, sequenced in a study of post-analysis software for immune sequencing data. Each CDR3 protein is one row after TCRdb ran MiXCR on the PCR reads. This sample has some 690,000 distinct CDR3 sequences, with approximately 60% found just once. Material: blood. These receptors originate from a girl aged 2 to 10 with multiple sclerosis. The CDR3 runs from the conserved cysteine through the conserved F or W. Fields, in order: CDR3 protein, CDR3 DNA, V gene, J gene, D gene, clone size. A D gene is named only where the DNA matches it firmly. The size field is filled for only some rows; it gives once, few, many or a size class.

cdr3_aa: CSVAGGNSYEQYF
cdr3_nt: TGCAGCGTTGCGGGAGGGAACTCCTACGAGCAGTACTTC
v_call: TRBV29-1
j_call: TRBJ2-7
d_call: TRBD2
clone_size: -

cdr3_aa: CASSALGTSGGETQYF
cdr3_nt: TGTGCCAGCAGCGCCCTTGGGACTAGCGGGGGGGAGACCCAGTACTTC
v_call: TRBV9
j_call: TRBJ2-5
d_call: TRBD2
clone_size: -

cdr3_aa: CASSYSPLAGGNEQYF
cdr3_nt: TGTGCCAGCAGTTACTCGCCCCTAGCGGGGGGAAATGAGCAGTACTTC
v_call: TRBV6-2/TRBV6-3
j_call: TRBJ2-5
d_call: TRBD2
clone_size: -

cdr3_aa: CASSQRLAKNIQYF
cdr3_nt: TGTGCCAGCAGCCAGAGACTAGCCAAAAACATTCAGTACTTC
v_call: TRBV3-1
j_call: TRBJ2-4
d_call: -
clone_size: -

cdr3_aa: CASSLPGLAGGLTDTQYF
cdr3_nt: TGTGCCAGCAGCTTACCAGGACTAGCGGGGGGGCTCACAGATACGCAGTATTTT
v_call: TRBV7-8
j_call: TRBJ2-3
d_call: TRBD2
clone_size: -

cdr3_aa: CASSATSVSTDTQYF
cdr3_nt: TGCGCCAGCAGCGCAACTAGCGTAAGCACAGATACGCAGTATTTT
v_call: TRBV5-1
j_call: TRBJ2-3
d_call: TRBD2
clone_size: few

cdr3_aa: CASSPGQGCYEQFF
cdr3_nt: TGTGCCAGCAGCCCAGGACAGGGGTGCTATGAGCAGTTCTTC
v_call: TRBV7-2
j_call: TRBJ2-1
d_call: TRBD1
clone_size: -

cdr3_aa: CASSLSGGGARETQYF
cdr3_nt: TGCGCCAGCAGCTTGTCGGGCGGGGGGGCGCGTGAGACCCAGTACTTC
v_call: TRBV5-1
j_call: TRBJ2-5
d_call: TRBD2
clone_size: -

cdr3_aa: CASSPALLADTGMDTQYF
cdr3_nt: TGTGCCAGCAGTCCCGCCTTGCTAGCGGACACGGGGATGGATACGCAGTATTTT
v_call: TRBV2
j_call: TRBJ2-3
d_call: TRBD2
clone_size: -

cdr3_aa: CASSLVEFGTVMNEQFF
cdr3_nt: TGTGCCAGCAGCTTAGTAGAGTTCGGGACAGTAATGAATGAGCAGTTCTTC
v_call: TRBV7-9
j_call: TRBJ2-1
d_call: TRBD1
clone_size: -

cdr3_aa: CATSRDDSEGTQYF
cdr3_nt: TGTGCCACCAGCAGAGATGACTCTGAGGGGACCCAGTACTTC
v_call: TRBV15
j_call: TRBJ2-5
d_call: -
clone_size: -

cdr3_aa: CASSPDTSLNIQYF
cdr3_nt: TGTGCCAGCTCACCCGACACCTCCCTAAACATTCAGTACTTC
v_call: TRBV18
j_call: TRBJ2-4
d_call: -
clone_size: few

cdr3_aa: CASSLNFRGAAQETQYF
cdr3_nt: TGTGCCAGCAGCTTAAATTTCCGGGGGGCCGCACAAGAGACCCAGTACTTC
v_call: TRBV7-8
j_call: TRBJ2-5
d_call: -
clone_size: -

cdr3_aa: CASSGRDVRKSYEQYF
cdr3_nt: TGTGCCAGCAGTGGCCGGGACGTCAGAAAGAGCTACGAGCAGTACTTC
v_call: TRBV6-1
j_call: TRBJ2-7
d_call: -
clone_size: -

cdr3_aa: CASSVGGGAAYEQYF
cdr3_nt: TGTGCCAGCAGCGTAGGAGGGGGCGCGGCCTACGAGCAGTACTTC
v_call: TRBV9
j_call: TRBJ2-7
d_call: TRBD1
clone_size: -

cdr3_aa: CASSHRQGETEAFF
cdr3_nt: TGTGCCAGCAGTCACCGACAGGGGGAAACTGAAGCTTTCTTT
v_call: TRBV28
j_call: TRBJ1-1
d_call: TRBD1
clone_size: -

cdr3_aa: CSARDLANSYEQYF
cdr3_nt: TGCAGTGCTAGAGATCTAGCGAATTCCTACGAGCAGTACTTC
v_call: TRBV20-1
j_call: TRBJ2-7
d_call: -
clone_size: many

cdr3_aa: CSASGTSGTVFHEQYF
cdr3_nt: TGCAGTGCTAGCGGGACTAGCGGGACGGTTTTCCACGAGCAGTACTTC
v_call: TRBV20-1
j_call: TRBJ2-7
d_call: TRBD2
clone_size: -

cdr3_aa: CASSQSPGQDDQPQHF
cdr3_nt: TGTGCCAGCAGCCAGTCCCCCGGACAGGACGATCAGCCCCAGCATTTT
v_call: TRBV5-5
j_call: TRBJ1-5
d_call: TRBD1
clone_size: few

cdr3_aa: CASSRTSGPSNEQFF
cdr3_nt: TGTGCCAGCTCACGAACCAGCGGGCCCTCCAATGAGCAGTTCTTC
v_call: TRBV18
j_call: TRBJ2-1
d_call: -
clone_size: once

cdr3_aa: CAWRGGRAPQETQYF
cdr3_nt: TGTGCCTGGAGGGGTGGGAGGGCCCCACAAGAGACCCAGTACTTC
v_call: TRBV30
j_call: TRBJ2-5
d_call: TRBD2
clone_size: -

cdr3_aa: CASTTNWGATREGGYTF
cdr3_nt: TGTGCCAGCACCACTAATTGGGGGGCCACTAGAGAAGGTGGCTACACCTTC
v_call: TRBV9
j_call: TRBJ1-2
d_call: -
clone_size: -

cdr3_aa: CASLPDSWAGGYTF
cdr3_nt: TGTGCCAGCCTTCCGGACAGCTGGGCAGGAGGCTACACCTTC
v_call: TRBV18
j_call: TRBJ1-2
d_call: -
clone_size: -

cdr3_aa: CASSLRRDRAHSGNTIYF
cdr3_nt: TGTGCCAGCAGCCTAAGGCGGGACAGGGCACACTCTGGAAACACCATATATTTT
v_call: TRBV11-3
j_call: TRBJ1-3
d_call: TRBD1
clone_size: -

cdr3_aa: CATSAADGQLLFF
cdr3_nt: TGTGCCACCAGCGCCGCGGACGGCCAACTTCTGTTTTTT
v_call: TRBV15
j_call: TRBJ1-4
d_call: -
clone_size: few

cdr3_aa: CASSSRSYRGNTDTQYF
cdr3_nt: TGTGCCAGCAGCTCGCGCTCATACAGGGGAAACACAGATACGCAGTATTTT
v_call: TRBV7-8
j_call: TRBJ2-3
d_call: TRBD1
clone_size: -

cdr3_aa: CASRAGAFAYGYTF
cdr3_nt: TGTGCCAGCAGGGCAGGGGCGTTCGCCTATGGCTACACCTTC
v_call: TRBV12-3/TRBV12-4
j_call: TRBJ1-2
d_call: -
clone_size: -

cdr3_aa: CASSSTRRVAEAFF
cdr3_nt: TGCGCCAGCAGCTCCACGAGGCGGGTGGCTGAAGCTTTCTTT
v_call: TRBV5-1
j_call: TRBJ1-1
d_call: -
clone_size: -

cdr3_aa: CASSQGLGGGNYGYTF
cdr3_nt: TGTGCCAGCAGCCAAGGCTTAGGAGGGGGAAACTATGGCTACACCTTC
v_call: TRBV3-1
j_call: TRBJ1-2
d_call: -
clone_size: -

cdr3_aa: CAIAGGEGLAGEPYEQYF
cdr3_nt: TGTGCCATCGCGGGGGGCGAGGGACTAGCGGGAGAACCCTACGAGCAGTACTTC
v_call: TRBV10-3
j_call: TRBJ2-7
d_call: TRBD2
clone_size: -

cdr3_aa: CSAGGQGVGGYTF
cdr3_nt: TGCAGCGCCGGCGGACAGGGAGTAGGTGGCTACACCTTC
v_call: TRBV29-1
j_call: TRBJ1-2
d_call: TRBD1
clone_size: few

cdr3_aa: CASSLEPSSYNEQFF
cdr3_nt: TGTGCCAGCAGCTTGGAACCGAGCTCCTACAATGAGCAGTTCTTC
v_call: TRBV5-5
j_call: TRBJ2-1
d_call: -
clone_size: once

cdr3_aa: CASSHGPYPGAFF
cdr3_nt: TGTGCCAGCAGCCATGGACCTTACCCAGGAGCTTTCTTT
v_call: TRBV4-2
j_call: TRBJ1-1
d_call: -
clone_size: -

cdr3_aa: CSASTTPGLAGYDEQFF
cdr3_nt: TGCAGTGCTAGTACGACTCCGGGACTAGCGGGATACGATGAGCAGTTCTTC
v_call: TRBV20-1
j_call: TRBJ2-1
d_call: TRBD2
clone_size: few

cdr3_aa: CASSQVANVLTF
cdr3_nt: TGCGCCAGCAGCCAAGTGGCCAACGTCCTGACTTTC
v_call: TRBV4-1
j_call: TRBJ2-6
d_call: -
clone_size: -

cdr3_aa: CSVEGLAGGGNEQFF
cdr3_nt: TGCAGCGTTGAGGGATTAGCGGGAGGCGGCAATGAGCAGTTCTTC
v_call: TRBV29-1
j_call: TRBJ2-1
d_call: TRBD2
clone_size: -

cdr3_aa: CASSGGQGGQPQHF
cdr3_nt: TGTGCCAGCAGTGGGGGGCAGGGGGGTCAGCCCCAGCATTTT
v_call: TRBV12-3/TRBV12-4
j_call: TRBJ1-5
d_call: TRBD1
clone_size: few